The table lists the clone carrying this T cell receptor beta chain with a few counts. The antigen is not known. The V and J ends lost 1 base and 5 bases, in that order; junction bases with no gene match: 4. The length of the CDR3 is 16 residues. Germline V gene lookup returns CDR1 SGHRS and CDR2 YFSETQ. This specimen comes from a study of identical twins. Whole-study results and caveats: Models underpredicted monozygotic twin sharing of out-of-frame TCR alpha. The same donors were not followed; conclusions instead depended on cross-sectional statistical analysis.

Unique molecular identifiers were in the cDNA, with template-switch universal primer binding. TCRdb analysed the 5' RACE reads with MiXCR anew, one entry per CDR3 protein. The sample carries about 450,000 distinct CDR3 sequences, around a sixth recorded once. The sequencing input was naive T cells sorted from blood. This receptor was taken from a man aged 45 to 65 in good health. This rearrangement joins TRBV5-1 to TRBJ2-2; 11 bases are a match to TRBD2. CDR3 bases: TGCGCCAGCAGCTTGAACCGACTAGCGGGGACCGGGGAGCTGTTTTTT. Its translation: CASSLNRLAGTGELFF.